This T cell receptor (beta chain) was recorded in a study of shared clonotypes between healthy human individuals. Looking at the study overall: For every donor, three CD4 naive, three CD4 memory, two CD8 naive and one CD8 memory plates were used.

Each cell subset's genomic DNA was divided evenly among several immunoSEQ plates. Repertoires were generated with immunoSEQ multiplex PCR, while TCRdb's copy carries only in-frame clones and drops some. The sample holds approximately 980,000 clones, 60% to 85% seen once. This CDR3 is 15 amino acids long. V was clipped by 3 bases and J by 3 bases, with 12 bases between them. Germline loops: CDR1 KGHSH, CDR2 LQKENI. Donors were Caucasian adults residing in Nashville, Tennessee, USA. V is TRBV18 and J is TRBJ1-5; D is unclear. The source is a man between 18 and 29 years old in good health. The specimen sequenced was memory CD4+ T cells sorted from blood. Subset: CD45RA-negative fraction. CDR3 residues: CASSPNFDVNQPQHF. The CDR3 DNA follows: TGTGCCAGCTCACCGAATTTCGATGTCAATCAGCCCCAGCATTTT.